A selection of T cell receptor beta chains follows, all from one sample in a study of T cells in Graves' hyperthyroidism and ophthalmopathy. TCRdb reprocessed the multiplex PCR reads via MiXCR and lists one record per CDR3 protein. Here the sample spans 500,000 to 750,000 distinct CDR3 sequences, about a sixth being singletons. Material: blood. These receptors were obtained from a woman in her twenties or thirties with Graves' hyperthyroidism. Both conserved end residues are part of each CDR3. D genes are given only for firm matches. Where a row states a size, it is once, few, many or the class of an expanded clone; other rows omit it.

clone_size | d_call | j_call | v_call | cdr3_aa
. | . | TRBJ1-2 | TRBV12-3/TRBV12-4 | CASSRRVGPEGGYTF
many | TRBD1 | TRBJ1-1 | TRBV5-1 | CASSSPGGRSNTEAFF
once | . | TRBJ1-5 | TRBV19 | CASSINPGSQQPQHF
. | . | TRBJ2-5 | TRBV7-7 | CASGPGETQYF
many | . | TRBJ2-5 | TRBV6-1 | CASSELLETQYF
. | TRBD1 | TRBJ1-1 | TRBV6-2/TRBV6-3 | CASSYEGAATEAFF
many | TRBD2 | TRBJ2-1 | TRBV7-9 | CASSPRGVASSYNEQFF
. | . | TRBJ2-1 | TRBV6-2/TRBV6-3 | CASKAVRGYNEQFF
few | . | TRBJ2-5 | TRBV6-5 | CASSYSAGTETQYF
few | TRBD1 | TRBJ2-1 | TRBV18 | CASSPQPVGQGTPNEQFF
many | TRBD1 | TRBJ2-2 | TRBV28 | CASTPRGSTNTGELFF